One sample yielded the 10 T cell receptor beta chains listed below, sequenced in a study of T cells in tuberculosis. Thawed, overnight-rested PBMC were stained with GMM-loaded CD1B tetramer, viability dye and anti-CD3, then sorted. The CD1B tetramers carried C32 glucose monomycolate purified from Rhodococcus equi. TCRdb's table, derived via immunoSEQ multiplex PCR, lists solely in-frame clones and lacks some. Of nearly 60,000 clones listed, roughly 90% were seen once; the top ten hold 21%. The sample taken for sequencing was CD1b-GMM tetramer-negative cells sorted from PBMCs. Every receptor here comes from an adult woman with latent tuberculosis.

This chain connects TRBV21-1 to TRBJ2-1; the DNA was not used to check the table's D call, TRBD2. TRBV21-1 is a pseudogene segment. The CDR3 runs to 16 residues. CDR3 coding DNA: TGTGCCAGCAGCAGTCTAGCCTTGAGCTCCTACAATGAGCAGTTCTTC. It is translated as CASSSLALSSYNEQFF.

The chain employs TRBV28 and TRBJ2-7; D perhaps matches TRBD1 (6 bases). The CDR3 spans 14 residues. V dropped 6 bases and J dropped 2 bases, with 14 bases sitting between them. The germline V gene encodes CDR1 MDHEN and CDR2 SYDVKM. The CDR3 DNA reads TGTGCCAGCAGCCAGGGGAATAGGGCCTACGAGCAGTACTTC. Its protein product is CASSQGNRAYEQYF.

The chain joins TRBV15 to TRBJ1-4; a possible D gene is TRBD1 (5 bases). Germline CDR1 is LNHNV and CDR2 is YYDKDF (reference sequence). The V end was cut by 0 bases, the J end by 5 bases, with 10 bases between. This CDR3 spans 15 amino acids. The CDR3 coding sequence is TGTGCCACCAGCAGAGACAGGGTTGGAAATGAAAAACTGTTTTTT. Protein product: CATSRDRVGNEKLFF.

V gene TRBV10-3 combines with J gene TRBJ2-6; D is unclear. This CDR3 spans 19 amino acids. Between the trimmed V and J ends, which lost 6 bases and 0 bases, there was a span of 21 bases. Germline V gene lookup returns CDR1 ENHRY and CDR2 SYGVKD. CDR3 amino acids: CAIRSPMLAANSGANVLTF. The DNA of the CDR3 is TGTGCCATCAGATCCCCTATGTTAGCAGCGAACTCTGGGGCCAACGTCCTGACTTTC.

The CDR3, as DNA: TGTGCCAGCAGCCCTGGGACAGGCCCCAATGAGCAGTTCTTC. Its protein product is CASSPGTGPNEQFF. The chain carries TRBV7-2 and TRBJ2-1; 8 bases are shared with TRBD1. The trim removed 5 bases at V and 6 bases at J, leaving 6 bases unmatched. The CDR3 has 14 residues. Germline V gene lookup returns CDR1 SGHTA and CDR2 FQGNSA.

The rearrangement links TRBV6-4 to TRBJ1-2, with a possible D match to TRBD1 (5 bases). This CDR3 contains 10 residues. V was clipped by 11 bases and J by 7 bases, with 11 bases between them. Germline V lookup: CDR1 MRHNA, CDR2 SNTAGT. The CDR3 spells CAGDSSGYTF. The CDR3 nucleotides are TGTGCCGGCGACAGCTCTGGCTACACCTTC.

V is TRBV9 and J is TRBJ1-3; 7 bases are shared with TRBD1. CDR3 length: 15 residues. V lost 3 bases to trimming and J lost 4 bases; unmatched junction nucleotides: 7. Germline V gene lookup returns CDR1 SGDLS and CDR2 YYNGEE. The CDR3 here is CASSAQGGQGNTIYF. CDR3 DNA: TGTGCCAGCAGCGCGCAGGGGGGTCAGGGAAACACCATATATTTT.

The chain carries TRBV4-2 and TRBJ2-1; TRBD1 matches 10 bases. The germline V gene has CDR1 LGHNA and CDR2 YNFKEQ. The CDR3 sequence is 15 residues long. V shed 4 bases, J shed 10 bases, and the junction held 10 bases outside the gene matches. In DNA, the CDR3 is TGTGCCAGCAGCCCCCAAGGGGACAGGGGTGGCGAGCAGTTCTTC. Its protein product is CASSPQGDRGGEQFF.

This clone was recorded only once. The V gene is TRBV15, the J gene TRBJ1-4; 9 bases are shared with TRBD1. The CDR3 runs 15 residues. CDR1 is LNHNV, CDR2 YYDKDF, per germline (reference sequence). Germline trimming cut 5 bases from V and 6 bases from J; bases unmatched to any gene: 7. CDR3 sequence reads: CATSENRGHDEKLFF. CDR3 nucleotides: TGTGCCACCAGCGAAAACAGGGGGCATGATGAAAAACTGTTTTTT.

Only one count was recorded for this clone. This sequence joins TRBV6-1 and TRBJ1-5; TRBD1 might be the D (5 bases). The germline V and J ends were trimmed by 3 bases and 3 bases, with 12 bases remaining between them. Per germline, CDR1 MNHNS and CDR2 SASEGT. The CDR3 loop spans 15 amino acids. In DNA form, the CDR3 reads TGTGCCAGCAGTGACATGCAGGGATACAATCAGCCCCAGCATTTT. Its protein is CASSDMQGYNQPQHF.